This passage covers 20 T cell receptor beta chains from one sample sequenced in a study of radiation and T cells in renal cell carcinoma. As for time point: blood 4 weeks post-SBRT, at nephrectomy. Indicated treatment: 15 Gy SBRT to primary tumor, nephrectomy 4 weeks later. Sequenced by immunoSEQ multiplex PCR; TCRdb stores in-frame clones only, minus some. This sample yields 140,000 to 150,000 clones, of which 86% are seen a single time; less than 20% belongs to the top ten. Specimen: blood, collected from a patient whose treatment included radiotherapy and nephrectomy. These receptors came from a woman aged 50 to 60 with renal cell carcinoma.

The chain is built from TRBV10-3 and TRBJ1-1; D is uncertain. Trimming left V 2 bases short and J 2 bases short, with 9 bases between. CDR1 is ENHRY and CDR2 is SYGVKD in the germline V gene. The CDR3 runs to 14 residues. The CDR3 region is CAISEATTNTEAFF. The CDR3 DNA reads TGTGCCATCAGTGAGGCCACAACCAACACTGAAGCTTTCTTT.

The chain employs TRBV6-5 and TRBJ1-2, with 9 bases lining up with TRBD1. Losses at the gene ends were 6 bases for V and 7 bases for J; bases not matched to a gene: 3. The CDR3 contains 12 residues. Germline assignment: CDR1 MNHEY and CDR2 SVGAGI. The chain's CDR3 is CASRTTGGGYTF. The CDR3 DNA reads as TGTGCCAGCAGGACGACAGGGGGTGGCTACACCTTC.

As regards this clone: Other DNA sequences in this specimen translate into the identical CDR3. The chain recombines TRBV5-1 with TRBJ2-5; D ambiguous. This CDR3 contains 11 residues. Germline values: CDR1 SGHRS, CDR2 YFSETQ. V was clipped by 5 bases and J by 2 bases, with 4 bases between them. DNA of the CDR3: TGCGCCAGCAGTAGTCAAGAGACCCAGTACTTC. Translation gives CASSSQETQYF.

The chain is built from TRBV6-1 and TRBJ1-1; D perhaps matches TRBD1 (6 bases). The CDR3 is 16 residues long. Per the germline V gene, CDR1 is MNHNS and CDR2 is SASEGT. The V end lost 1 base, the J end lost 1 base, and 13 bases lay between the germline ends. The CDR3 is CASSEVVRGANTEAFF. The CDR3 DNA is TGTGCCAGCAGTGAAGTTGTCCGGGGGGCGAACACTGAAGCTTTCTTT.

The DNA of the CDR3 is TGTGCCAGCAGTGATGTATTCGGCGGGCTGTCCTACGAGCAGTACTTC. Its translation: CASSDVFGGLSYEQYF. This chain joins TRBV6-1 and TRBJ2-7, with TRBD2 as a possible D gene (5 bases). Germline CDR1 is MNHNS and CDR2 is SASEGT. There are 16 residues in the CDR3. Trimming left V 3 bases short and J 1 base short, with 16 bases between.

This chain uses TRBV4-3 with TRBJ2-3; D gene uncertain. Per germline, CDR1 LGHNA and CDR2 YSLEER. This CDR3 has 13 residues. Trimming cost V 0 bases and J 4 bases, with 5 bases left between them. Here the CDR3 DNA reads TGCGCCAGCAGCCAAGATTCCGCAGATACGCAGTATTTT. It yields the protein CASSQDSADTQYF.

This clone has a single count. V gene TRBV7-3 combines with J gene TRBJ2-1, with 14 bases identical to TRBD2. The CDR3 is 15 residues long. V lost 3 bases, J lost 7 bases, and 2 bases stayed unmatched. CDR1 is SGHTA, CDR2 FQGTGA, per germline. The CDR3 region is CASSLGLAGVNEQFF. CDR3 bases: TGTGCCAGCAGCTTGGGACTAGCGGGAGTTAATGAGCAGTTCTTC. Drawing the rest from reference TRBV7-3 and TRBJ2-1, the complete variable domain is GAGVSQTPSNKVTEKGKYVELRCDPISGHTALYWYRQSLGQGPEFLIYFQGTGAADDSGLPNDRFFAVRPEGSVSTLKIQRTERGDSAVYLCASSLGLAGVNEQFFGPGTRLTVL.

The V and J genes are TRBV9 and TRBJ2-3; no clear D gene. The CDR3 spans 13 residues. Germline V lookup: CDR1 SGDLS, CDR2 YYNGEE. Trimming took off 0 bases at V and 4 bases at J, with 6 bases between the two ends. CDR3 nucleotide sequence: TGTGCCAGCAGCGTAGTTTCCGCAGATACGCAGTATTTT. Its translation is CASSVVSADTQYF.

This chain links TRBV21-1 with TRBJ1-1; no DNA check was done on the table's D call, TRBD1. TRBV21-1 is assigned pseudogene status. This CDR3 region has 15 residues. The CDR3 DNA reads as TGTGCCAGCAGCAACGAGACGAGACAGGGAGGTTTAGCTTTCTTT. The encoded protein is CASSNETRQGGLAFF.

This chain links TRBV10-2 with TRBJ1-3; D is uncertain. The V end lost 10 bases, the J end lost 4 bases, and 14 bases lay between the germline ends. Germline lookup yields CDR1 WSHSY and CDR2 SAAADI. This CDR3 has 13 residues. CDR3 protein: CATYLNDGNTIYF. Written as DNA, the CDR3 is TGCGCCACCTACCTAAACGACGGAAACACCATATATTTT.

This chain connects TRBV27 to TRBJ2-7; possibly TRBD2 for D (5 bases). The CDR3 consists of 13 residues. CDR1 MNHEY and CDR2 SMNVEV come from the germline V gene (reference sequence). V lost 8 bases, J lost 0 bases, and 11 bases lay in between. This CDR3 reads CASFSASSYEQYF. The CDR3 DNA reads TGTGCCAGCTTTAGCGCTAGCTCCTACGAGCAGTACTTC.

V gene TRBV27 combines with J gene TRBJ1-4; 7 nucleotides agree with TRBD1. V trimming: 1 base; J trimming: 0 bases; junction bases outside the gene matches: 5. The CDR3 runs 17 residues. Germline lookup yields CDR1 MNHEY and CDR2 SMNVEV (reference sequence). The CDR3 coding sequence is TGTGCCAGCAGTTTATGGCAGGGGGACGCAACTAATGAAAAACTGTTTTTT. Protein: CASSLWQGDATNEKLFF.

The rearrangement links TRBV27 to TRBJ2-2; D may match TRBD1 or TRBD2 (5 bases each). CDR1 is MNHEY and CDR2 is SMNVEV in the germline V gene (reference sequence). Deletions cut 6 bases from V and 4 bases from J, with 18 bases between. The CDR3 is 16 residues long. The CDR3 DNA reads as TGTGCCAGCAGCCAACCTGGGACCGGGACCACCGGGGAGCTGTTTTTT. Protein product: CASSQPGTGTTGELFF.

The V call is TRBV9, the J call TRBJ1-1; possibly TRBD1 for D (5 bases). The CDR3 has 17 residues. In germline, CDR1 is SGDLS, CDR2 YYNGEE. V was trimmed by 2 bases and J by 7 bases, leaving 24 bases between them. CDR3 region: CASSVSPGPPRGGEAFF. The CDR3 nucleotides are TGTGCCAGCAGCGTCAGCCCGGGGCCCCCACGAGGTGGTGAAGCTTTCTTT.

This sequence joins TRBV5-1 and TRBJ2-7; D remains ambiguous. The germline V gene has CDR1 SGHRS and CDR2 YFSETQ. Trimming removed 2 bases from V and 3 bases from J, with 6 bases in between. The CDR3 consists of 12 residues. CDR3 sequence reads: CASSFGSYEQYF. Written as DNA, the CDR3 is TGCGCCAGCAGCTTTGGCAGCTACGAGCAGTACTTC.

The gene calls are TRBV9 and TRBJ2-2; D is ambiguous. Trimming removed 1 base from V and 0 bases from J, with 4 bases in between. The CDR3 length is 14 residues. Germline V lookup: CDR1 SGDLS, CDR2 YYNGEE. The DNA for the CDR3 is TGTGCCAGCAGCGTAACCACGAACACCGGGGAGCTGTTTTTT. This encodes CASSVTTNTGELFF.

The rearrangement links TRBV29-1 to TRBJ1-2; a weak D match, TRBD1 (6 bases). Trimming removed 3 bases from V and 7 bases from J, with 9 bases in between. Per germline, CDR1 SQVTM and CDR2 ANQGSEA. This CDR3 has 11 residues. CDR3: CSVEGGVGYTF. CDR3 bases: TGCAGCGTTGAGGGGGGCGTTGGCTACACCTTC.

The V gene is TRBV5-8, the J gene TRBJ1-5, with a possible D match to TRBD1 (6 bases). The V end was cut by 4 bases, the J end by 5 bases, with 13 bases between. The CDR3 is made up of 14 amino acids. Germline lookup yields CDR1 SGHTS and CDR2 YDEGEE. Here the CDR3 DNA reads TGTGCCAGCAGCGAAACAGGGTTTTATCAGCCCCAGCATTTT. Translating it yields CASSETGFYQPQHF.

The chain uses TRBV5-6 and TRBJ2-1; the match to TRBD2 covers 12 bases. Germline V gives CDR1 SGHDT, CDR2 YYEEEE. The CDR3 runs to 15 residues. With V trimmed by 2 bases and J by 7 bases, 4 bases remained unmatched. CDR3: CASSFSTSGGNEQFF. CDR3 nucleotides: TGTGCCAGCAGCTTCTCCACTAGCGGGGGGAATGAGCAGTTCTTC.

This rearrangement joins TRBV7-2 to TRBJ2-2, with a possible D match to TRBD2 (5 bases). The CDR3 length is 13 residues. The germline V and J ends were trimmed by 5 bases and 4 bases, with 8 bases remaining between them. Germline CDR1 is SGHTA and CDR2 is FQGNSA. The DNA of the CDR3 is TGTGCCAGCAGCGTGACTACCACCGGGGAGCTGTTTTTT. It translates to CASSVTTTGELFF.